The next 7 T cell receptor beta chains were all read from a single sample in a study of cytomegalovirus exposure and HLA in healthy donors. PCR amplification relied on 60 Vbeta primers (plus 13 Jbeta primers). Repertoires were generated with immunoSEQ multiplex PCR, while TCRdb's copy carries only in-frame clones and drops some. The repertoire holds over 100,000 clones, with roughly 80% as singletons. Material: PBMCs. These receptors were taken from a female donor in good health and CMV-seronegative.

The V gene is TRBV5-1, the J gene TRBJ2-1; 8 bases are a match to TRBD2. The junction had 5 bases not matched to a gene; V was cut back by 7 bases and J by 5 bases. The CDR3 extends over 13 amino acids. The germline V gene encodes CDR1 SGHRS and CDR2 YFSETQ. CDR3 amino acids: CASQRESHNEQFF. In DNA, the CDR3 is TGCGCCAGCCAGCGGGAGTCCCACAATGAGCAGTTCTTC.

The chain links TRBV2 to TRBJ2-5; 9 bases agree with TRBD1. The CDR3 has 15 residues. Unmatched junction bases numbered 11, after V lost 5 bases and J lost 7 bases. Germline V CDR1 and CDR2: SNHLY, FYNNEI. CDR3 in DNA: TGTGCCAGCAGTAAGACAGGGGGGTCGTATGGGACCCAGTACTTC. Protein: CASSKTGGSYGTQYF.

This chain joins TRBV19 and TRBJ2-6; 8 nucleotides line up with TRBD2. J was trimmed by 0 bases and V by 9 bases; bases with no gene match: 7. The V gene's germline CDR1 is LNHDA and CDR2 SQIVND (reference sequence). There are 16 residues in the CDR3. CDR3 residues: CASVAGGASGANVLTF. The CDR3 coding sequence is TGTGCCAGCGTGGCCGGGGGGGCCTCTGGGGCCAACGTCCTGACTTTC.

V usage is TRBV7-6 and J usage is TRBJ2-7; 10 bases are a match to TRBD2. Germline assignment: CDR1 SGHVS and CDR2 FNYEAQ. The CDR3 consists of 14 residues. V lost 2 bases to trimming and J lost 6 bases; unmatched junction nucleotides: 4. In DNA, the CDR3 is TGTGCCAGCAGCTTAAGAGGGACTAGCGCCGAGCAGTACTTC. Residues: CASSLRGTSAEQYF. Supplemented by reference TRBV7-6 and TRBJ2-7, the full variable domain reads GAGVSQSPRYKVTKRGQDVALRCDPISGHVSLYWYRQALGQGPEFLTYFNYEAQQDKSGLPNDRFSAERPEGSISTLTIQRTEQRDSAMYRCASSLRGTSAEQYFGPGTRLTVT.

The chain couples TRBV19 to TRBJ2-7, with 7 bases fitting TRBD1. Germline loops: CDR1 LNHDA, CDR2 SQIVND (reference sequence). The V gene end was trimmed by 3 bases and the J gene end by 4 bases; junction bases not matched to a gene: 9. The CDR3 runs 15 residues. In DNA form, the CDR3 reads TGTGCCAGTAGTATGCCTCGGGACAGCGAATACGAGCAGTACTTC. Translated, it gives CASSMPRDSEYEQYF.

The chain joins TRBV9 to TRBJ2-1; 8 bases fit TRBD2. CDR3 length: 16 amino acids. Losses at the gene ends were 0 bases for V and 3 bases for J; bases not matched to a gene: 5. Germline V gene sequence: CDR1 SGDLS, CDR2 YYNGEE. CDR3 DNA sequence: TGTGCCAGCAGCGTAGCTGCCAGCGGGGGCTACAATGAGCAGTTCTTC. Its protein product is CASSVAASGGYNEQFF.

V is TRBV29-1 and J is TRBJ2-1; 11 nucleotides line up with TRBD2. Germline-derived CDR1 and CDR2 are SQVTM and ANQGSEA. The CDR3 consists of 15 residues. J was trimmed by 4 bases and V by 5 bases; bases with no gene match: 7. Here the CDR3 DNA reads TGCAGCGTTCACGGGACTAGCGGCTCATACAATGAGCAGTTCTTC. Residues: CSVHGTSGSYNEQFF.